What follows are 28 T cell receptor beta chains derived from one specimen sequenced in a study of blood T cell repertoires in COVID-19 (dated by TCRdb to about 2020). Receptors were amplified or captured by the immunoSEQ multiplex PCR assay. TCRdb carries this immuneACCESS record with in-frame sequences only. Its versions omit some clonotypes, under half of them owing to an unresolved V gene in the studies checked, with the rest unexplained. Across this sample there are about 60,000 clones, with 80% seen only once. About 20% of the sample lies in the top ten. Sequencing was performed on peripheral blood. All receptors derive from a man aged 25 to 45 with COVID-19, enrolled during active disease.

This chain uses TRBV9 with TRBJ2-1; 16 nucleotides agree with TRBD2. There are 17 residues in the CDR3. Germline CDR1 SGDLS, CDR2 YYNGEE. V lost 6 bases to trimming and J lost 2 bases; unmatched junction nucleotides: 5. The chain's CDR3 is CASTQGLAGGAYNEQFF. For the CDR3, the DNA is TGTGCCAGCACCCAGGGACTAGCGGGGGGGGCCTACAATGAGCAGTTCTTC.

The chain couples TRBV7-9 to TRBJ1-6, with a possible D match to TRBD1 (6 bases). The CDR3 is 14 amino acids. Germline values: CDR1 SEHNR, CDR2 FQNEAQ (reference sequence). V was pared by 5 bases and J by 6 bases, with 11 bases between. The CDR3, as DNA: TGTGCCAGCAGCCGCGGACAGACTAATTCACCCCTCCACTTT. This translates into CASSRGQTNSPLHF.

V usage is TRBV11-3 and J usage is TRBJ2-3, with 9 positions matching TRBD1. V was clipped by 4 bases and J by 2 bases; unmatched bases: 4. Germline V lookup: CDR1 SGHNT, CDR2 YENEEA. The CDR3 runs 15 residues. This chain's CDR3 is CASSSGQGNTDTQYF. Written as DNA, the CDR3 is TGTGCCAGCAGCTCCGGACAGGGGAACACAGATACGCAGTATTTT.

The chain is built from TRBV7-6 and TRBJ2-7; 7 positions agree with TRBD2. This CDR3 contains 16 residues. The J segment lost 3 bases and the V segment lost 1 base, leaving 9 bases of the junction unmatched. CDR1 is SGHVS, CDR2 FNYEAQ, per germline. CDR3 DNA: TGTGCCAGCAGCTTAGTTCCGGCGGGAGAAATCTACGAGCAGTACTTC. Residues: CASSLVPAGEIYEQYF.

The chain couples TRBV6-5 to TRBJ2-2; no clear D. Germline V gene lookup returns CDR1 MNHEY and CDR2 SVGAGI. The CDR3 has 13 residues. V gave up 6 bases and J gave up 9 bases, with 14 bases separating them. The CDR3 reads CASSSVMKRELFF. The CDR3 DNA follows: TGTGCCAGCAGCTCCGTCATGAAGCGGGAGCTGTTTTTT.

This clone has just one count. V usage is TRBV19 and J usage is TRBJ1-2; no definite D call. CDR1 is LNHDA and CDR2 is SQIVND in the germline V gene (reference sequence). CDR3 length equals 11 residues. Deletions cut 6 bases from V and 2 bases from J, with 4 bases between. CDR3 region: CASSYNYGYTF. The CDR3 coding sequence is TGTGCCAGTAGCTACAACTATGGCTACACCTTC.

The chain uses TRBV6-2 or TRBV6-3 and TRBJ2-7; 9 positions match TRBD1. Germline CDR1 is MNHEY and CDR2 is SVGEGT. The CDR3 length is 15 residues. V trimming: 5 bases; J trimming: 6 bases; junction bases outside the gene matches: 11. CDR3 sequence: CASSLPGGTGSEQYF. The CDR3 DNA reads TGTGCCAGCAGTCTCCCCGGTGGGACAGGGTCCGAGCAGTACTTC.

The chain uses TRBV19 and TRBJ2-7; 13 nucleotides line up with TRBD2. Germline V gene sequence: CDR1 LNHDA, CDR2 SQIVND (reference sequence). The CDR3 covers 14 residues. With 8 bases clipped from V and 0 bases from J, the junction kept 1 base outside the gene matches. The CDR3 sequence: CASRTSGSSYEQYF. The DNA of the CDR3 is TGTGCCAGTCGGACTAGCGGGAGCTCCTACGAGCAGTACTTC.

CDR3 nucleotides: TGTGCCAGCAGTCCCCGTATAGCGGGTCCTGGGAATGAGCAGTTCTTC. Translation gives CASSPRIAGPGNEQFF. This chain connects TRBV28 to TRBJ2-1; TRBD2 aligns across 7 bases. V was clipped by 5 bases and J by 7 bases; unmatched bases: 14. The CDR3 consists of 16 residues. The germline gives CDR1 MDHEN, CDR2 SYDVKM.

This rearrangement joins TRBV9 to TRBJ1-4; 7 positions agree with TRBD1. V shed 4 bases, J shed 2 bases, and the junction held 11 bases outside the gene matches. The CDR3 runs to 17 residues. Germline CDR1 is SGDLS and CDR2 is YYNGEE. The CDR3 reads CASSPSGRGNTNEKLFF. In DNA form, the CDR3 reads TGTGCCAGCAGCCCGTCGGGCAGGGGGAACACTAATGAAAAACTGTTTTTT.

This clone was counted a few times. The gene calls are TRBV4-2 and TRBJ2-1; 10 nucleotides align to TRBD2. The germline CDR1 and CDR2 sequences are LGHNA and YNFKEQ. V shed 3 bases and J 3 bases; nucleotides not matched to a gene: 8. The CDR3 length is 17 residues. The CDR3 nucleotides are TGTGCCAGCAGCCACCCAAAGGGACTAGCGATCTACAATGAGCAGTTCTTC. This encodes CASSHPKGLAIYNEQFF.

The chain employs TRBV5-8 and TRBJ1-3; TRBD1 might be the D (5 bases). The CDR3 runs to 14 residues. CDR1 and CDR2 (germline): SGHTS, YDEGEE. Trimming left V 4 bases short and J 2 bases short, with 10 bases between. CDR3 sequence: CASSRQGTGNTIYF. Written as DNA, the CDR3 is TGTGCCAGCAGCCGCCAGGGTACTGGAAACACCATATATTTT.

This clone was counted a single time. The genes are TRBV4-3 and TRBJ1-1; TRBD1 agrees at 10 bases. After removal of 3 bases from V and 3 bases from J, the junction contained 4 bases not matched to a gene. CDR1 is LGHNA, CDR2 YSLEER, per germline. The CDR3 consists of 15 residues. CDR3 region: CASSHSGTGDTEAFF. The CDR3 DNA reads TGCGCCAGCAGCCACTCCGGGACAGGGGACACTGAAGCTTTCTTT.

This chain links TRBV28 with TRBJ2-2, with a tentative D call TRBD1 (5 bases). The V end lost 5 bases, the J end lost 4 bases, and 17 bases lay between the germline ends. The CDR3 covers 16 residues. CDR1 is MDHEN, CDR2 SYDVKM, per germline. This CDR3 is CASSRQGPSTTGELFF. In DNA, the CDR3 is TGTGCCAGCAGTAGGCAGGGTCCCTCAACCACCGGGGAGCTGTTTTTT.

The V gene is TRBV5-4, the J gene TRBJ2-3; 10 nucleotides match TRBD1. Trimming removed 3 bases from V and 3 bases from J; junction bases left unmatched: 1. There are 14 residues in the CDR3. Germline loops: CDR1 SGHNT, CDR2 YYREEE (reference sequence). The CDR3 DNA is TGTGCCAGCAGCTGGGGACAGGGGACAGATACGCAGTATTTT. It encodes CASSWGQGTDTQYF.

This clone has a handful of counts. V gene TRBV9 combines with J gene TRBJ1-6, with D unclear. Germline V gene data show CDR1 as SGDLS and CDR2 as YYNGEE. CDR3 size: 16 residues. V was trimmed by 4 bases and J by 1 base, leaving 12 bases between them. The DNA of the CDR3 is TGTGCCAGCAGCCCACAGCCCAGGTCCTATAATTCACCCCTCCACTTT. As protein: CASSPQPRSYNSPLHF.

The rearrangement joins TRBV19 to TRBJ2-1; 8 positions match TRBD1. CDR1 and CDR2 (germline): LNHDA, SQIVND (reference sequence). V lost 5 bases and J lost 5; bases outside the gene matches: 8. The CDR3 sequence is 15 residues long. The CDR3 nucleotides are TGTGCCAGTAGTCCTCCGGGACAGGACAACAATGAGCAGTTCTTC. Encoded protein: CASSPPGQDNNEQFF.

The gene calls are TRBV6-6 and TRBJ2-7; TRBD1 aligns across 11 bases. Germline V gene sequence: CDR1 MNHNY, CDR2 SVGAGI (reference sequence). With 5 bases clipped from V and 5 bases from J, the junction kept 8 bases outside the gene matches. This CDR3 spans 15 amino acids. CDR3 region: CASSQLRTGGHEQYF. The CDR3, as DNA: TGTGCCAGCAGTCAACTCAGGACAGGGGGCCACGAGCAGTACTTC.

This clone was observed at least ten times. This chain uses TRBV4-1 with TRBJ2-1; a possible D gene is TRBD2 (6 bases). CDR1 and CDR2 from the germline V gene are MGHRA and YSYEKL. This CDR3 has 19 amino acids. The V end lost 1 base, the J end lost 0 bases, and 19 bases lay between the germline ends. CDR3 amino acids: CASSQVPFLATNSYNEQFF. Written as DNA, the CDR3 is TGCGCCAGCAGCCAAGTCCCGTTTCTAGCGACCAACTCCTACAATGAGCAGTTCTTC.

In nucleotides, the CDR3 is TGCGCCAGCAGTCTTACCGGGACAGGCTACAATGAGCAGTTCTTC. Residues: CASSLTGTGYNEQFF. The chain employs TRBV5-1 and TRBJ2-1; 8 bases line up with TRBD1. V trimming: 5 bases; J trimming: 3 bases; junction bases outside the gene matches: 7. The germline V gene encodes CDR1 SGHRS and CDR2 YFSETQ. CDR3 size: 15 residues.

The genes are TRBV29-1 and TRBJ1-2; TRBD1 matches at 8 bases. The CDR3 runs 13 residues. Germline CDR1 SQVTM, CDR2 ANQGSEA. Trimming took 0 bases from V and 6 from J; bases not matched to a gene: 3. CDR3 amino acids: CSVEDGQGHGYTF. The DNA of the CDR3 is TGCAGCGTTGAAGACGGACAGGGCCATGGCTACACCTTC.

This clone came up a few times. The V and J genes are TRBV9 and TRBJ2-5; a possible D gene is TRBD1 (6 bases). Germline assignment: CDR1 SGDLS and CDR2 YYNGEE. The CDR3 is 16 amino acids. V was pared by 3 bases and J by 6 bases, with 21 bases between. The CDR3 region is CASSAQLSDQGKTQYF. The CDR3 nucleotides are TGTGCCAGCAGCGCCCAACTCTCCGATCAGGGGAAGACCCAGTACTTC.

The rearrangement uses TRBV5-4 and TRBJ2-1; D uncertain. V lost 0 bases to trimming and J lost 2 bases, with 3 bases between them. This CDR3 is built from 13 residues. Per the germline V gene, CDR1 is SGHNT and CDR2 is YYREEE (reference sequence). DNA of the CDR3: TGTGCCAGCAGCTTGGCCACCTACAATGAGCAGTTCTTC. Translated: CASSLATYNEQFF.

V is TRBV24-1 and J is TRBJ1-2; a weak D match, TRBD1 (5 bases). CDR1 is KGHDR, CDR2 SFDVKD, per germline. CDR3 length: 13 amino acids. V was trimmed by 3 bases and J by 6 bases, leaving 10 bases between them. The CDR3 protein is CATSDGGSHGYTF. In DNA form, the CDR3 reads TGTGCCACCAGTGATGGGGGGAGTCATGGCTACACCTTC.

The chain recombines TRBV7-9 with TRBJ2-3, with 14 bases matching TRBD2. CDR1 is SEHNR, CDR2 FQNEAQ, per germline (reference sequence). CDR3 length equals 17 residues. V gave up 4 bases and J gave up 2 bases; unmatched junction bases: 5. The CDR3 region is CASSSGLAGASTDTQYF. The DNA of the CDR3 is TGTGCCAGCAGCTCGGGACTAGCGGGGGCCTCCACAGATACGCAGTATTTT.

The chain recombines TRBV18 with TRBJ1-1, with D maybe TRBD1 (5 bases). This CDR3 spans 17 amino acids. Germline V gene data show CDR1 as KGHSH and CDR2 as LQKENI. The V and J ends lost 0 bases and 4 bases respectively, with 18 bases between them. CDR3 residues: CASSPPATGGGPTEAFF. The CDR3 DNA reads TGTGCCAGCTCACCACCGGCTACGGGGGGGGGACCCACTGAAGCTTTCTTT.

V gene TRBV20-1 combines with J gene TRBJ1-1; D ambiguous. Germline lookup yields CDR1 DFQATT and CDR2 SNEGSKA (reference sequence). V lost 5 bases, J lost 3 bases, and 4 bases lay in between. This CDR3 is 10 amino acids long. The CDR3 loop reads CSAPYTEAFF. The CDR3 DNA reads TGCAGTGCTCCTTACACTGAAGCTTTCTTT.

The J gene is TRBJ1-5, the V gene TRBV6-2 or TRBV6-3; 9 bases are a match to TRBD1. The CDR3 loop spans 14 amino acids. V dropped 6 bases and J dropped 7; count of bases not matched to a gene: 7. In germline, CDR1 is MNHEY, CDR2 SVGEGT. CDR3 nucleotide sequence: TGTGCCAGCAGCCTCGGACAGGGGACCCAGCCCCAGCATTTT. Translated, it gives CASSLGQGTQPQHF.